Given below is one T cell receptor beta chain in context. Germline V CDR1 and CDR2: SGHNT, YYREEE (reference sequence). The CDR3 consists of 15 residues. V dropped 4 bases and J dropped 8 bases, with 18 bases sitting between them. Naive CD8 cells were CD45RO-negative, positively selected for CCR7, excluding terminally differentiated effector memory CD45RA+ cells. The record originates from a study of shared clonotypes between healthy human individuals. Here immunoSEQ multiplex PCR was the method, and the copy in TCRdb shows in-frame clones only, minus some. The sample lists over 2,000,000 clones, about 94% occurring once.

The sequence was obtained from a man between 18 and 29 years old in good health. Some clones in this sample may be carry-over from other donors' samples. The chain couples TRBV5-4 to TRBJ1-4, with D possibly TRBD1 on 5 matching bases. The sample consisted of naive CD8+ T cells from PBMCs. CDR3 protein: CASSHWGDPLEKLFF. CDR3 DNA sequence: TGTGCCAGCAGCCACTGGGGGGATCCGCTGGAAAAACTGTTTTTT. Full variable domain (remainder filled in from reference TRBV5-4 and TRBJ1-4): ETGVTQSPTHLIKTRGQQVTLRCSSQSGHNTVSWYQQALGQGPQFIFQYYREEENGRGNFPPRFSGLQFPNYSSELNVNALELDDSALYLCASSHWGDPLEKLFFGSGTQLSVL.